This paragraph reports one T cell receptor beta chain. The antigen is not known. Primers: 60 Vbeta forward and 13 Jbeta reverse. The repertoire was sequenced with immunoSEQ multiplex PCR; TCRdb's copy has only in-frame clones and lacks some. Here the sample spans about 100,000 clones, about 79% being singletons. This record comes from a study of cytomegalovirus exposure and HLA in healthy donors. Germline assignment: CDR1 MGHRA and CDR2 YSYEKL. V shed 1 base, J shed 4 bases, and the junction held 12 bases outside the gene matches. The CDR3 covers 19 residues. Whole-study results and caveats: Analyzed later, association rates of TCRs varied across HLA loci, with DRB1 most and HLA-C fewest. V- and J-gene trimming in TCR beta was tied to a missense DCLRE1C variant by an analysis performed later. Sequencing artifact likely explains a cluster of highly shared sequence variants.

This receptor was identified in a female donor in good health and CMV-seropositive. The chain joins TRBV4-1 to TRBJ2-7; the match to TRBD2 covers 14 bases. Sequencing used PBMCs. The CDR3 here is CASSQVMGLAGALTYEQYF. CDR3 bases: TGCGCCAGCAGCCAAGTTATGGGACTAGCGGGGGCCCTCACATACGAGCAGTACTTC.